Presented here are 27 T cell receptor beta chains from one specimen sequenced in a study of cytomegalovirus exposure and HLA in healthy donors. In the PCR, 60 Vbeta and 13 Jbeta primers were used. Some clones are missing from TCRdb's copy, which holds only in-frame ones; the method was immunoSEQ multiplex PCR. The data show around 90,000 clones, more than 65% seen once. Sequencing was carried out using PBMCs. The origin of the receptors is a human donor in good health.

In this sample, this clone turned up a few times. The chain recombines TRBV6-4 with TRBJ2-7; TRBD2 agrees at 14 bases. J lost 9 bases, V lost 6 bases, and 7 bases had no gene match. CDR1 and CDR2 from the germline V gene are MRHNA and SNTAGT. The CDR3 spans 14 residues. Here the CDR3 DNA reads TGTGCCAGCAGGCCGGGACTAGCGGGAGTGGGGCAGTACTTC. Translating gives CASRPGLAGVGQYF.

The chain couples TRBV19 to TRBJ1-5, with unresolved D. V shed 3 bases and J shed 3 bases, with 9 bases lying between them. This CDR3 comprises 14 residues. The germline V gene has CDR1 LNHDA and CDR2 SQIVND (reference sequence). CDR3 bases: TGTGCCAGTAGTATCGGCGGCCACAATCAGCCCCAGCATTTT. Translation gives CASSIGGHNQPQHF.

This rearrangement joins TRBV19 to TRBJ1-1; 9 nucleotides match TRBD1. The CDR3 is made up of 13 amino acids. CDR1 is LNHDA, CDR2 SQIVND, per germline (reference sequence). J gave up 11 bases and V 3 bases, and 7 bases lay outside the gene matches. CDR3 DNA sequence: TGTGCCAGTAGTATTGGGACAGGGCCAAGGGCTTTCTTT. This gives the protein CASSIGTGPRAFF.

This clone came up a few times. The rearrangement uses TRBV4-3 and TRBJ1-6, with TRBD1 identical over 7 bases. The CDR3 contains 15 residues. Looked up from germline, CDR1 is LGHNA and CDR2 is YSLEER. The trim removed 1 base at V and 10 bases at J, leaving 7 bases unmatched. CDR3 loop: CASSQAGGLGSPLHF. DNA for the CDR3: TGCGCCAGCAGCCAAGCAGGGGGGCTAGGGTCACCCCTCCACTTT.

The chain carries TRBV29-1 and TRBJ1-5; D may be TRBD1 (5 bases). Trimming removed 5 bases at V and 0 bases at J, with 11 bases between. Per germline, CDR1 SQVTM and CDR2 ANQGSEA. The CDR3 totals 14 residues. In DNA, the CDR3 is TGCAGCGTTTGGGTAGGGGATAGCAATCAGCCCCAGCATTTT. This gives the protein CSVWVGDSNQPQHF.

This chain links TRBV5-4 with TRBJ2-7, with D possibly matching TRBD2 (6 bases). Germline V gene data show CDR1 as SGHNT and CDR2 as YYREEE (reference sequence). The germline V and J ends were trimmed by 2 bases and 4 bases, with 13 bases remaining between them. The CDR3 extends over 14 amino acids. For the CDR3, the DNA is TGTGCCAGCAGCTTTTCCGGGACTCAGTACGAGCAGTACTTC. Protein: CASSFSGTQYEQYF. The full variable domain, rest sourced from reference TRBV5-4 and TRBJ2-7, is ETGVTQSPTHLIKTRGQQVTLRCSSQSGHNTVSWYQQALGQGPQFIFQYYREEENGRGNFPPRFSGLQFPNYSSELNVNALELDDSALYLCASSFSGTQYEQYFGPGTRLTVT.

In its sample, this clone was seen a few times. The chain is built from TRBV5-4 and TRBJ2-7; 8 bases match TRBD1. The V gene end was trimmed by 0 bases and the J gene end by 6 bases; junction bases not matched to a gene: 8. Germline CDR1 and CDR2: SGHNT and YYREEE (reference sequence). CDR3 size: 15 residues. The CDR3 bases are TGTGCCAGCAGCTTGGAAGCCGGACAGGGTCCCGAGCAGTACTTC. It codes for CASSLEAGQGPEQYF.

This clone has more than one count but fewer than ten. The genes are TRBV18 and TRBJ1-1; weak D call: TRBD1 (5 bases). The CDR3 runs to 15 residues. V lost 6 bases and J 0 bases, leaving 14 bases between the germline ends. Germline values: CDR1 KGHSH, CDR2 LQKENI. CDR3 protein: CASSLEGSLNTEAFF. The CDR3 bases are TGTGCCAGCTCTCTGGAGGGGAGCCTGAACACTGAAGCTTTCTTT.

The gene calls are TRBV4-2 and TRBJ2-7; 8 positions match TRBD2. This CDR3 spans 12 amino acids. With V trimmed by 6 bases and J by 6 bases, 4 bases remained unmatched. Germline CDR1 and CDR2: LGHNA and YNFKEQ. CDR3 nucleotides: TGTGCCAGCAGGGGGCTAGCGGGCGAGCAGTACTTC. Protein: CASRGLAGEQYF.

This clone has only one observation. V and J are TRBV12-5 and TRBJ1-4, with 10 bases aligning to TRBD1. Germline trimming cut 1 base from V and 8 bases from J; bases unmatched to any gene: 1. CDR1 is LGHNT and CDR2 is FRNRAP in the germline V gene. The CDR3 extends over 14 amino acids. Here the CDR3 DNA reads TGTGCTAGTGGTTTGGGGACAGGGGGAGAAAAACTGTTTTTT. Translating it yields CASGLGTGGEKLFF. The entire variable domain, with the rest obtained from reference TRBV12-5 and TRBJ1-4, is as follows: DARVTQTPRHKVTEMGQEVTMRCQPILGHNTVFWYRQTMMQGLELLAYFRNRAPLDDSGMPKDRFSAEMPDATLATLKIQPSEPRDSAVYFCASGLGTGGEKLFFGSGTQLSVL.

The chain is built from TRBV6-1 and TRBJ2-3; 8 nucleotides agree with TRBD2. Unmatched junction bases numbered 9, after V lost 6 bases and J lost 4 bases. The CDR3 is 15 residues long. CDR1 is MNHNS, CDR2 SASEGT, per germline. The CDR3 spells CASRIGGAMPDTQYF. CDR3 DNA sequence: TGTGCCAGCAGGATCGGGGGGGCCATGCCAGATACGCAGTATTTT.

V gene TRBV5-1 combines with J gene TRBJ1-2; 10 nucleotides line up with TRBD1. The length of the CDR3 is 14 residues. In germline, CDR1 is SGHRS, CDR2 YFSETQ. V shed 6 bases, J shed 4 bases, and the junction held 6 bases outside the gene matches. CDR3 in amino acids: CASKVTGGGYGYTF. The CDR3 DNA reads as TGCGCCAGCAAGGTGACAGGGGGCGGCTATGGCTACACCTTC.

The chain employs TRBV19 and TRBJ1-1; TRBD1 is a possible D gene (6 bases). The V and J ends lost 7 bases and 0 bases respectively, with 15 bases between them. This CDR3 has 15 amino acids. CDR1 LNHDA and CDR2 SQIVND come from the germline V gene (reference sequence). DNA of the CDR3: TGTGCCAGTACTTACGCAGGGGCCATGAACACTGAAGCTTTCTTT. Residues: CASTYAGAMNTEAFF.

The rearrangement links TRBV15 to TRBJ2-3; D is possibly TRBD2 (5 bases). The CDR3 has 14 residues. V lost 7 bases to trimming and J lost 4 bases, with 15 bases between them. Germline loops: CDR1 LNHNV, CDR2 YYDKDF (reference sequence). As DNA, the CDR3 is TGTGCCACCACGTTATCCGCGGGCGCAGATACGCAGTATTTT. It translates to CATTLSAGADTQYF.

The rearrangement links TRBV7-6 to TRBJ2-7; 8 bases are shared with TRBD2. This CDR3 comprises 17 residues. The germline V gene has CDR1 SGHVS and CDR2 FNYEAQ. With V trimmed by 1 base and J by 5 bases, 13 bases remained unmatched. The CDR3 DNA reads TGTGCCAGCAGCTTAGATATTCAAGCGGGAGCACCCCACGAGCAGTACTTC. It is translated as CASSLDIQAGAPHEQYF.

This clone was seen only a few times. This chain connects TRBV6-5 to TRBJ1-1, with 7 bases matching TRBD1. V shed 5 bases, J shed 8 bases, and the junction held 8 bases outside the gene matches. This CDR3 contains 13 residues. Germline loops: CDR1 MNHEY, CDR2 SVGAGI. The CDR3 is CASSPAPGQEAFF. Here the CDR3 DNA reads TGTGCCAGCAGTCCAGCCCCGGGACAGGAAGCTTTCTTT.

This clone occurred once. The chain recombines TRBV7-6 with TRBJ2-5; 11 positions agree with TRBD2. V was clipped by 5 bases and J by 4 bases; unmatched bases: 9. The V gene's germline CDR1 is SGHVS and CDR2 FNYEAQ. The CDR3 covers 16 residues. The CDR3 is CASSRTIGTSGETQYF. As DNA, the CDR3 is TGTGCCAGCAGCCGGACGATCGGGACTAGCGGAGAGACCCAGTACTTC.

V usage is TRBV9 and J usage is TRBJ2-5; the D is unclear. The CDR3 has 14 residues. Germline V gene data show CDR1 as SGDLS and CDR2 as YYNGEE. The V and J ends lost 0 bases and 5 bases respectively, with 11 bases between them. CDR3 protein: CASSVGTARETQYF. The CDR3 coding sequence is TGTGCCAGCAGCGTAGGTACCGCGCGGGAGACCCAGTACTTC.

The chain links TRBV19 to TRBJ1-1; D might be TRBD1 (5 bases). Looked up from germline, CDR1 is LNHDA and CDR2 is SQIVND (reference sequence). The CDR3 is 16 amino acids. V lost 1 base to trimming and J lost 4 bases, with 16 bases between them. CDR3 sequence: CASSIGARVVSTEAFF. Here the CDR3 DNA reads TGTGCCAGTAGTATAGGGGCCAGGGTGGTTTCCACTGAAGCTTTCTTT. The entire variable domain, with the rest obtained from reference TRBV19 and TRBJ1-1, is as follows: DGGITQSPKYLFRKEGQNVTLSCEQNLNHDAMYWYRQDPGQGLRLIYYSQIVNDFQKGDIAEGYSVSREKKESFPLTVTSAQKNPTAFYLCASSIGARVVSTEAFFGQGTRLTVV.

The genes are TRBV27 and TRBJ2-2; D uncertain. From germline, CDR1 is MNHEY and CDR2 SMNVEV (reference sequence). This CDR3 has 15 residues. Trimming took 5 bases from V and 1 from J, leaving 11 bases between them. CDR3 in DNA: TGTGCCAGCAGTCCTGCGATCGTGAACACCGGGGAGCTGTTTTTT. The encoded protein is CASSPAIVNTGELFF.

V and J are TRBV5-4 and TRBJ2-6; D is perhaps TRBD2 (5 bases). In germline, CDR1 is SGHNT, CDR2 YYREEE (reference sequence). The V and J ends lost 2 bases and 4 bases respectively, with 10 bases between them. CDR3 length equals 15 residues. Here the CDR3 DNA reads TGTGCCAGCAGCTTACTAGGGAACGGGGCCAACGTCCTGACTTTC. This encodes CASSLLGNGANVLTF.

This rearrangement joins TRBV11-2 to TRBJ2-5; the D gene is possibly TRBD2 (5 bases). Trimming took off 5 bases at V and 4 bases at J, with 17 bases between the two ends. This CDR3 is built from 15 residues. The germline gives CDR1 SGHAT, CDR2 FQNNGV. Written as DNA, the CDR3 is TGTGCCAGCAGCCCCGGAGGTGGGAGAGGAGAGACCCAGTACTTC. Its translation is CASSPGGGRGETQYF.

This clone was seen a handful of times. The gene calls are TRBV6-1 and TRBJ2-1; 9 nucleotides line up with TRBD1. The germline V gene has CDR1 MNHNS and CDR2 SASEGT. CDR3 length: 15 amino acids. Germline trimming cut 4 bases from V and 12 bases from J; bases unmatched to any gene: 13. In DNA, the CDR3 is TGTGCCAGCAGTGGCCGGGACAGGGAAGCGCCTGTGCAGTTCTTC. Protein: CASSGRDREAPVQFF.

The genes are TRBV6-1 and TRBJ1-4; unclear D gene. The CDR3 has 13 amino acids. Looked up from germline, CDR1 is MNHNS and CDR2 is SASEGT. V was cut by 6 bases and J by 0 bases, with 5 bases left in between. The CDR3 DNA sequence: TGTGCCAGCAGCCAGACAACTAATGAAAAACTGTTTTTT. Protein product: CASSQTTNEKLFF.

The chain is built from TRBV5-6 and TRBJ1-2; D is perhaps TRBD1 (6 bases). V was clipped by 3 bases and J by 12 bases, with 18 bases between them. CDR1 and CDR2 from the germline V gene are SGHDT and YYEEEE. The CDR3 is made up of 13 amino acids. The CDR3 spells CASSWGGRGDDTF. CDR3 sequence (DNA): TGTGCCAGCAGCTGGGGGGGCAGGGGAGACGACACCTTC.

This chain links TRBV15 with TRBJ2-7; possibly TRBD2 for D (5 bases). This CDR3 is 14 amino acids long. V lost 0 bases and J 6 bases, leaving 12 bases between the germline ends. Germline V lookup: CDR1 LNHNV, CDR2 YYDKDF (reference sequence). The CDR3 nucleotides are TGTGCCACCAGCAGAGATCTGGCCGGGGTCGAGCAGTACTTC. It is translated as CATSRDLAGVEQYF.

V and J are TRBV11-2 and TRBJ2-3, with 12 bases that match TRBD2. The trim removed 6 bases at V and 4 bases at J, leaving 11 bases unmatched. Germline CDR1 and CDR2: SGHAT and FQNNGV. CDR3 size: 17 residues. The CDR3 region is CASSMGASGRAADTQYF. CDR3 nucleotides: TGTGCCAGCAGTATGGGAGCTAGCGGGAGGGCGGCAGATACGCAGTATTTT.